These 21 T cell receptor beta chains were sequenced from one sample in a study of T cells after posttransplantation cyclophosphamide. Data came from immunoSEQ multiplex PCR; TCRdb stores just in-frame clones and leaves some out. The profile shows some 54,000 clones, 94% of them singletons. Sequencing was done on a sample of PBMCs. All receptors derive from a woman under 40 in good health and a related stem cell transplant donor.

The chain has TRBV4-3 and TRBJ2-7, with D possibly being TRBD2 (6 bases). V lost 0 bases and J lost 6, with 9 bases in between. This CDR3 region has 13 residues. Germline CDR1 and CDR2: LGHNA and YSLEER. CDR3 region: CASSQDRGSEQYF. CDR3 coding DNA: TGCGCCAGCAGCCAAGATCGGGGGAGCGAGCAGTACTTC.

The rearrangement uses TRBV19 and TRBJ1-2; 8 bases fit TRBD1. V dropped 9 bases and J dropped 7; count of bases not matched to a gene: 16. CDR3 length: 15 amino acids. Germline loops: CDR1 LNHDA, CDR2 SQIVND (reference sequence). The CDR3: CASHRPSRGQGGYTF. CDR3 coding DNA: TGTGCCAGCCACCGACCCTCCAGGGGGCAAGGTGGCTACACCTTC.

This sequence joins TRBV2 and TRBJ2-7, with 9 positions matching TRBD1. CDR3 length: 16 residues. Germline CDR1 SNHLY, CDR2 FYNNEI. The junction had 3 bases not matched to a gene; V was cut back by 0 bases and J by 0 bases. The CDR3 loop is CASSEAGTGLSYEQYF. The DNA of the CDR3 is TGTGCCAGCAGTGAAGCTGGGACAGGGCTCTCCTACGAGCAGTACTTC.

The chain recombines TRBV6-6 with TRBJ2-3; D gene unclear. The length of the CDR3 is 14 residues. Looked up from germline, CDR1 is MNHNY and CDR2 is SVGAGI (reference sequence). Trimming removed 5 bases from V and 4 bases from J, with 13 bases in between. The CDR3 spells CASSPSTYPDTQYF. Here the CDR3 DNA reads TGTGCCAGCAGTCCCTCGACTTACCCAGATACGCAGTATTTT.

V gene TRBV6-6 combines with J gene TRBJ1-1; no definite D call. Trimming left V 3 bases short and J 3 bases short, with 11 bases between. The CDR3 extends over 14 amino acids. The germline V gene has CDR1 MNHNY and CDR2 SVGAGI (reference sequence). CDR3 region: CASSYYPPDTEAFF. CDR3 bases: TGTGCCAGCAGTTATTATCCCCCAGACACTGAAGCTTTCTTT.

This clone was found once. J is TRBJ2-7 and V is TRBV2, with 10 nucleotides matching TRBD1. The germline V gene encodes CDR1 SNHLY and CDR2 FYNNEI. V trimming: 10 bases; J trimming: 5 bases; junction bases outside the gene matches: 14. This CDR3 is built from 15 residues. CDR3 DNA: TGTGCCACCCGAGGGGGGGACAGGGGAATACACGAGCAGTACTTC. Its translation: CATRGGDRGIHEQYF.

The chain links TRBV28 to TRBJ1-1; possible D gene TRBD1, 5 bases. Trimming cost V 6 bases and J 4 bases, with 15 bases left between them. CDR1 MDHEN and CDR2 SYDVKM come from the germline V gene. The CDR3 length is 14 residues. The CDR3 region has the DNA TGTGCCAGCAGCTCATGGGGGGAGCGCACTGAAGCTTTCTTT. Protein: CASSSWGERTEAFF.

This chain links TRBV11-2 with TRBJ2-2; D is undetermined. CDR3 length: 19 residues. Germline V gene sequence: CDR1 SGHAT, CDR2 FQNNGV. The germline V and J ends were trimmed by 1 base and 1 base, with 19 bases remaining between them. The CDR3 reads CASSLGAGFIKVNTGELFF. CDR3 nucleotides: TGTGCCAGCAGCTTAGGTGCAGGATTTATTAAGGTGAACACCGGGGAGCTGTTTTTT.

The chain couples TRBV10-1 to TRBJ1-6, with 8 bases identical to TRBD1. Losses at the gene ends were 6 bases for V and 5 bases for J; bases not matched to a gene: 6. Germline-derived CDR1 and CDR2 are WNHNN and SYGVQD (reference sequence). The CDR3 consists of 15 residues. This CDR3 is CASRRDRNDNSPLHF. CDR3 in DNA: TGCGCCAGCAGAAGGGACAGGAACGATAATTCACCCCTCCACTTT.

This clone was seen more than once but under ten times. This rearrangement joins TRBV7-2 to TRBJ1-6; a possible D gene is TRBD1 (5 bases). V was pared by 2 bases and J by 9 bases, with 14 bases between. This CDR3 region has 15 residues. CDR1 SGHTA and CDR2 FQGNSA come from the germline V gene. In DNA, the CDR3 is TGTGCCAGCAGCTTATCTCAGGGTAGGAGTTCACCCCTCCACTTT. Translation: CASSLSQGRSSPLHF.

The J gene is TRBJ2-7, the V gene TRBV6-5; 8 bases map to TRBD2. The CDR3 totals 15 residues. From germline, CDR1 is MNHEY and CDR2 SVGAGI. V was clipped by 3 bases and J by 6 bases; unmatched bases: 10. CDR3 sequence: CASSYSGGLDGEQYF. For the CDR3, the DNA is TGTGCCAGCAGTTATTCGGGGGGGCTGGACGGCGAGCAGTACTTC.

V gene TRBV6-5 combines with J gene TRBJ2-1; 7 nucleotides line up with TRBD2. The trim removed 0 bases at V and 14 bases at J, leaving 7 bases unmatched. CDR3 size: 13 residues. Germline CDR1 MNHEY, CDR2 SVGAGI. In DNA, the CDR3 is TGTGCCAGCAGTTACTCGCGGGACTATTTGGAGTTCTTC. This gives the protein CASSYSRDYLEFF.

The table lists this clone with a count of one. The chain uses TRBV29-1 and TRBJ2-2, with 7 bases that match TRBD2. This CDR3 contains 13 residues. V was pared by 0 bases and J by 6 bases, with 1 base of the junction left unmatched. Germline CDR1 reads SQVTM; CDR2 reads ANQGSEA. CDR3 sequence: CSVEETSAGELFF. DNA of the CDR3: TGCAGCGTTGAAGAAACTAGCGCCGGGGAGCTGTTTTTT.

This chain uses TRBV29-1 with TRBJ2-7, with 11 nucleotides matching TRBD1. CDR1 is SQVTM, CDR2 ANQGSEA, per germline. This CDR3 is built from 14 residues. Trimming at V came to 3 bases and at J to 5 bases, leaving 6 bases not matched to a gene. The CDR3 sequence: CSVDPGTGGNEQYF. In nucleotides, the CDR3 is TGCAGCGTTGACCCCGGGACAGGGGGGAACGAGCAGTACTTC.

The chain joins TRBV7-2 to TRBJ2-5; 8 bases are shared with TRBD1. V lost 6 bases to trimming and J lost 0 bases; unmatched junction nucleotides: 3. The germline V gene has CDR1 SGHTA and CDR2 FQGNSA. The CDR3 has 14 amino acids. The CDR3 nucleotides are TGTGCCAGCAGGGTGGACAGGGACCAAGAGACCCAGTACTTC. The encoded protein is CASRVDRDQETQYF.

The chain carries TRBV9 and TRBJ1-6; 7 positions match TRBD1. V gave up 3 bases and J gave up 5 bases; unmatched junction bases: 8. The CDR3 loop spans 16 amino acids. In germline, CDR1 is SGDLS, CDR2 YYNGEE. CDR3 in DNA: TGTGCCAGCAGCGCATCTGACAGGGCTGATAATTCACCCCTCCACTTT. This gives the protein CASSASDRADNSPLHF.

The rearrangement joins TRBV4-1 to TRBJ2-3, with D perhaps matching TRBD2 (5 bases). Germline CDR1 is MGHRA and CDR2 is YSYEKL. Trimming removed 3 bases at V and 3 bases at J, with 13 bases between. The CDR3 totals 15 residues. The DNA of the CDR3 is TGCGCCAGCAGCCATGCACGGGGTACAACAGATACGCAGTATTTT. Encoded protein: CASSHARGTTDTQYF.

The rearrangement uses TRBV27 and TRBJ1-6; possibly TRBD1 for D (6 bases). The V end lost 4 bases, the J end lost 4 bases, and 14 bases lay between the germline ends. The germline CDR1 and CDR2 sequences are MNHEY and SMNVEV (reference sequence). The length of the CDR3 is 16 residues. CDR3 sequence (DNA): TGTGCCAGCAGTTCTTGGACAGAACAGTATAATTCACCCCTCCACTTT. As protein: CASSSWTEQYNSPLHF.

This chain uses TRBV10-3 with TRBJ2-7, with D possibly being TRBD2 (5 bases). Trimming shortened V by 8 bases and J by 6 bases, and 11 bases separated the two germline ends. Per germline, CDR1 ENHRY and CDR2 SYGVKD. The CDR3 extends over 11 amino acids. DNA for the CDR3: TGTGCCATCCTGTCCGGAGGCGAGCAGTACTTC. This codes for CAILSGGEQYF.

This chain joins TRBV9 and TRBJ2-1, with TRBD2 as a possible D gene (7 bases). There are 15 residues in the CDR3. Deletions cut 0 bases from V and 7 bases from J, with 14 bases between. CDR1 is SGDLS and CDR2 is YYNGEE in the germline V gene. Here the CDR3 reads CASSVAGGRQNEQFF. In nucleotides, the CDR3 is TGTGCCAGCAGCGTAGCCGGGGGGCGGCAGAATGAGCAGTTCTTC. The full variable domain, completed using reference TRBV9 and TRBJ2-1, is DSGVTQTPKHLITATGQRVTLRCSPRSGDLSVYWYQQSLDQGLQFLIQYYNGEERAKGNILERFSAQQFPDLHSELNLSSLELGDSALYFCASSVAGGRQNEQFFGPGTRLTVL.

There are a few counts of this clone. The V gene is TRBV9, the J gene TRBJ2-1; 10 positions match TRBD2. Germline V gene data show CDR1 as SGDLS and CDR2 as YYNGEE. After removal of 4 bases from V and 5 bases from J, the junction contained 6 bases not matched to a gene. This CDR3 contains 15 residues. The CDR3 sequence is CASSPLTSGNNEQFF. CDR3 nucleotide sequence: TGTGCCAGCAGCCCTCTTACTAGCGGGAACAATGAGCAGTTCTTC. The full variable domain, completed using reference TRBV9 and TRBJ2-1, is DSGVTQTPKHLITATGQRVTLRCSPRSGDLSVYWYQQSLDQGLQFLIQYYNGEERAKGNILERFSAQQFPDLHSELNLSSLELGDSALYFCASSPLTSGNNEQFFGPGTRLTVL.